Listed here is a single TCR beta chain. Its antigen specificity is not known. Base-call qualities are not available, and no considerably larger clone is one nucleotide away. V ends up 1 base short and J 4 bases short, with an unmatched junction base count of 8. Per the germline V gene (reference sequence), SGHAT is the CDR1 and FQDESV is the CDR2. The CDR3 measures 16 amino acids from cysteine to phenylalanine. Just CDR3 DNA is preserved here, 48 bases in frame from base 1. During the collection period, no immune events, such as infections, were documented for the healthy donors. Time-dependent variance in a beta-binomial model of T-cell clone differential abundance was calibrated using healthy-donor blood repertoires as a training cohort. The training cohort was composed of approximately 10 healthy donors, 3 female and 7 male. Donor ages ranged from about 29 to 70 years, with an average of about 41 years. Whole blood, obtained from a commercial supplier, was collected from each healthy donor at three time points spaced approximately two weeks apart. For immunosequencing, genomic DNA was extracted from whole blood that had not been sorted.

The immunoSEQ Assay, which uses bias-controlled multiplex PCR amplification of genomic DNA, was used to profile TCRbeta CDR3 regions. In the source study's methods: The absolute abundance of each unique TCRbeta CDR3 region was quantified after sequences were collapsed and filtered. Differential abundance was tested with a binomial (Fisher-equivalent) model and with a beta-binomial model adding time-dependent variance fitted from healthy donors. Clones with fewer than 5 combined templates were excluded, and clones with Benjamini-Hochberg FDR below 0.01 were called differentially abundant. Using the form v = (b*log(k)+a)^2, the beta-binomial variance was modeled as a function of the total template count across the two samples. Sourced from immuneACCESS, this table was stored by TCRdb with only in-frame sequences that have V and J called. A share of the clones is absent; for the studies checked, an unresolved V gene accounts for under half, and the remainder has no known explanation. V and J calls and clone size follow that table, whereas D and trimming were derived from the DNA. The sample table shows 100,000 to 150,000 clones, and 80% to 90% are seen once. Less than 10% of the sample comes from the top ten.

This entry is derived from a study of identifying expanded T cells in peripheral blood (dated by TCRdb to between 2017 and 2020). Regarding the complete study: Four technical replicates, made by sequencing separate aliquots from the same pool of genomic DNA, were compared pairwise.

Study-wide findings and limitations: The authors expected that over much longer intervals, such as months to years, biological variance in healthy repertoires might increase even further. In all healthy donors, the variance in clone template counts between samples taken two weeks apart rose significantly as total template count increased. The binomial model flagged 0.9 to 1.5 differentially abundant clones between technical replicates but roughly 15 over about 2 weeks and approximately 18 over around 4 weeks. Across all healthy-donor time intervals, the beta-binomial model significantly lowered both the number of clones called differentially abundant and the false-positive rate.

Sequencing was carried out using blood. This TCR derives from a person aged 18 to 69 in good health. The V gene is TRBV11-1 and the J gene is TRBJ1-2, and 8 junction bases match TRBD1. CDR3 reads: CASSLGGQGATYGYTF. The sequenced DNA: TGTGCCAGCAGCTTAGGAGGCCAGGGGGCTACCTATGGCTACACCTTC.